The 2 T cell receptor beta chains in this list originate from one sample, sequenced in a study of T cell responses to AZD1222 COVID-19 vaccine. The repertoire was sequenced with immunoSEQ multiplex PCR; TCRdb's copy has only in-frame clones and lacks some. The table shows some 200,000 clones, with 80% to 95% occurring only once. The sequenced sample was peripheral blood, obtained on day 0 of AZD1222 vaccination. The receptor source for this set is an adult in good health.

The chain recombines TRBV2 with TRBJ2-1; 14 bases are a match to TRBD2. The CDR3 sequence is 16 residues long. V was clipped by 7 bases and J by 4 bases; unmatched bases: 6. CDR1 is SNHLY, CDR2 FYNNEI, per germline. CDR3 region: CASIGTSGSKYNEQFF. CDR3 coding DNA: TGTGCCAGCATCGGGACTAGCGGGAGTAAATACAATGAGCAGTTCTTC.

This chain uses TRBV7-8 with TRBJ2-2, with a tentative D call TRBD2 (5 bases). The germline gives CDR1 SGHVS, CDR2 FQNEAQ. V lost 6 bases and J lost 3, with 20 bases in between. This CDR3 is built from 17 residues. CDR3 loop: CASSSPFDYTYTGELFF. The CDR3 DNA sequence: TGTGCCAGCAGTTCCCCCTTTGACTATACCTACACCGGGGAGCTGTTTTTT. The whole variable domain, remainder taken from reference TRBV7-8 and TRBJ2-2, is GAGVSQSPRYKVAKRGQDVALRCDPISGHVSLFWYQQALGQGPEFLTYFQNEAQLDKSGLPSDRFFAERPEGSVSTLKIQRTQQEDSAVYLCASSSPFDYTYTGELFFGEGSRLTVL.